These 8 T cell receptor beta chains came from one sample sequenced in a study of cytomegalovirus exposure and HLA in healthy donors. The study ran its PCR with 60 Vbeta and 13 Jbeta primers. Here immunoSEQ multiplex PCR was the method, and the copy in TCRdb shows in-frame clones only, minus some. The sample lists 190,000 or so clones, 75% to 85% occurring once. The sequenced material came from PBMCs. These receptor sequences come from a boy younger than 18 in good health and CMV-seronegative.

The chain has TRBV19 and TRBJ2-7; no definite D call. The CDR3 is made up of 13 amino acids. Trimming shortened V by 4 bases and J by 1 base, and 8 bases separated the two germline ends. The germline V gene has CDR1 LNHDA and CDR2 SQIVND (reference sequence). The CDR3 DNA reads as TGTGCCAGTAGTAATGGGCAGTCCTACGAGCAGTACTTC. Its protein is CASSNGQSYEQYF.

This clone was observed a handful of times. V gene TRBV7-2 combines with J gene TRBJ2-5, with 11 bases matching TRBD2. Germline-derived CDR1 and CDR2 are SGHTA and FQGNSA. The CDR3 totals 17 residues. The V gene end was trimmed by 2 bases and the J gene end by 6 bases; junction bases not matched to a gene: 11. CDR3 in DNA: TGTGCCAGCAGCTTACTGGGGGTAGCGGGGGGGGCCAAGACCCAGTACTTC. Encoded protein: CASSLLGVAGGAKTQYF.

This clone was seen a handful of times. V and J are TRBV10-3 and TRBJ2-7, with no clear D. The V end was cut by 6 bases, the J end by 4 bases, with 22 bases between. This CDR3 is built from 16 residues. CDR1 is ENHRY and CDR2 is SYGVKD in the germline V gene. The CDR3 loop is CAISPSGASELYEQYF. CDR3 nucleotide sequence: TGTGCCATCAGCCCTAGTGGAGCCAGCGAACTTTACGAGCAGTACTTC.

Details on this clone: The junction departs from the called germline gene at one end, perhaps through a read error. The chain employs TRBV7-9 and TRBJ2-7; possibly TRBD1 for D (6 bases). The CDR3 contains 14 residues. CDR1 is SEHNR and CDR2 is FQNEAQ in the germline V gene (reference sequence). The CDR3 coding sequence is TGTTCCAGCAGCTTAGAGGGACACTTGGACGAGCAGTACTTC. It translates to CSSSLEGHLDEQYF.

The chain joins TRBV5-1 to TRBJ2-3; 8 bases fit TRBD1. Unmatched junction bases numbered 16, after V lost 6 bases and J lost 4 bases. This CDR3 contains 17 residues. The V gene's germline CDR1 is SGHRS and CDR2 YFSETQ. The CDR3 nucleotides read TGCGCCAGCACACTCGTCGGACAGGGCCGAGGGGCAGATACGCAGTATTTT. This encodes CASTLVGQGRGADTQYF.

This chain uses TRBV25-1 with TRBJ1-6; TRBD1 is a possible D gene (6 bases). The length of the CDR3 is 15 residues. Between the trimmed V and J ends, which lost 4 bases and 7 bases, there was a span of 14 bases. From germline, CDR1 is MGHDK and CDR2 SYGVNS. The CDR3: CASSGDKGLNSPLHF. The DNA of the CDR3 is TGTGCCAGCAGTGGGGACAAGGGGCTAAATTCACCCCTCCACTTT. The full variable domain, in which reference TRBV25-1 and TRBJ1-6 provide the parts outside the CDR3, is EADIYQTPRYLVIGTGKKITLECSQTMGHDKMYWYQQDPGMELHLIHYSYGVNSTEKGDLSSESTVSRIRTEHFPLTLESARPSHTSQYLCASSGDKGLNSPLHFGNGTRLTVT.

This chain connects TRBV9 to TRBJ2-2; possibly TRBD1 for D (6 bases). With 3 bases removed from V and 0 bases from J, the gap between germline ends came to 21 bases. CDR1 is SGDLS and CDR2 is YYNGEE in the germline V gene. This CDR3 is 19 amino acids long. As DNA, the CDR3 is TGTGCCAGCAGCGAACTTCCGGGACATTTAGCCGCGAACACCGGGGAGCTGTTTTTT. Amino acids: CASSELPGHLAANTGELFF.

The chain uses TRBV28 and TRBJ1-5, with 7 bases lining up with TRBD1. The CDR3 extends over 15 amino acids. The junction had 7 bases not matched to a gene; V was cut back by 8 bases and J by 0 bases. CDR1 MDHEN and CDR2 SYDVKM come from the germline V gene. The CDR3 nucleotides are TGTGCCAGCGGTCGACAGGGCGATAGCAATCAGCCCCAGCATTTT. Its translation: CASGRQGDSNQPQHF. The full variable domain, in which reference TRBV28 and TRBJ1-5 provide the parts outside the CDR3, is DVKVTQSSRYLVKRTGEKVFLECVQDMDHENMFWYRQDPGLGLRLIYFSYDVKMKEKGDIPEGYSVSREKKERFSLILESASTNQTSMYLCASGRQGDSNQPQHFGDGTRLSIL.